The rows below give T cell receptor beta chains drawn from one sample of a study of CD8+CD57+ T cells in acquired aplastic anemia. MiXCR, run by TCRdb on the reads, gives a single entry per CDR3 protein. The repertoire holds approximately 95,000 distinct CDR3 sequences, with 55% to 70% as singletons. Sequences were obtained from sorted CD4+, CD8+, or CD8+CD57+ T cells (not recorded which) from PBMCs. The origin of the receptors is a human donor with aplastic anemia. The CDR3 runs from the conserved cysteine through the conserved F or W. The D gene is left open where the match is weak. Only part of the rows carry a size: once, few, many, or a class if the clone is expanded.

clone_size: few; d_call: TRBD2; v_call: TRBV24-1; j_call: TRBJ2-7; cdr3_aa: CATHPKRRLAEYEQYF
clone_size: .; d_call: TRBD2; v_call: TRBV7-8; j_call: TRBJ2-7; cdr3_aa: CASSSGTTVLPNF
clone_size: .; d_call: .; v_call: TRBV24-1; j_call: TRBJ2-3; cdr3_aa: CATSRSGSTDTQYF
clone_size: .; d_call: TRBD1; v_call: TRBV20-1; j_call: TRBJ2-7; cdr3_aa: CSARLWTGSYEQYF
clone_size: .; d_call: .; v_call: TRBV7-2; j_call: TRBJ2-5; cdr3_aa: CASSLGPKEAQYF
clone_size: .; d_call: .; v_call: TRBV24-1; j_call: TRBJ2-3; cdr3_aa: CATSDARTVPDTQYF
clone_size: .; d_call: .; v_call: TRBV20-1; j_call: TRBJ2-7; cdr3_aa: CSARVSGGLRGYEQYF
clone_size: .; d_call: .; v_call: TRBV2; j_call: TRBJ1-5; cdr3_aa: CASMGDSNQPQHF
clone_size: .; d_call: .; v_call: TRBV2; j_call: TRBJ1-3; cdr3_aa: CASSVLGRAGNTIYF
clone_size: .; d_call: TRBD2; v_call: TRBV20-1; j_call: TRBJ2-5; cdr3_aa: CSAKSGGPLGETQYF
clone_size: .; d_call: TRBD2; v_call: TRBV19; j_call: TRBJ2-1; cdr3_aa: CASSPGTSLYYNEQFF
clone_size: .; d_call: .; v_call: TRBV24-1; j_call: TRBJ1-2; cdr3_aa: CATSAGPYYGYTF
clone_size: .; d_call: .; v_call: TRBV10-3; j_call: TRBJ2-5; cdr3_aa: CAIRGSSQETQYF
clone_size: .; d_call: TRBD2; v_call: TRBV12-3/TRBV12-4; j_call: TRBJ2-1; cdr3_aa: CASLLAGSYNEQFF
clone_size: .; d_call: .; v_call: TRBV5-6; j_call: TRBJ1-2; cdr3_aa: CASSPWGRGREGYTF
clone_size: .; d_call: .; v_call: TRBV24-1; j_call: TRBJ2-1; cdr3_aa: CATSDPADPNNEQFF
clone_size: few; d_call: .; v_call: TRBV20-1; j_call: TRBJ2-7; cdr3_aa: CSVREISYEQYF
clone_size: few; d_call: .; v_call: TRBV10-1; j_call: TRBJ2-3; cdr3_aa: CASSESSTTDTQYF
clone_size: .; d_call: .; v_call: TRBV7-2; j_call: TRBJ2-7; cdr3_aa: CASSNPRSRSYEQYF
clone_size: .; d_call: TRBD1; v_call: TRBV2; j_call: TRBJ1-2; cdr3_aa: CASSPDREYGYTF
clone_size: .; d_call: .; v_call: TRBV15; j_call: TRBJ2-7; cdr3_aa: CATSSGLGRGGYEQYF
clone_size: .; d_call: TRBD1; v_call: TRBV20-1; j_call: TRBJ1-2; cdr3_aa: CSARDSTNYGYTF
clone_size: .; d_call: TRBD2; v_call: TRBV25-1; j_call: TRBJ2-3; cdr3_aa: CASSSGRGRAGRDTQYF
clone_size: .; d_call: .; v_call: TRBV2; j_call: TRBJ2-2; cdr3_aa: CASSRLGRSTGELFF
clone_size: .; d_call: .; v_call: TRBV20-1; j_call: TRBJ2-3; cdr3_aa: CSASISDTQYF
clone_size: once; d_call: .; v_call: TRBV2; j_call: TRBJ1-1; cdr3_aa: CATDSEQTEAFF
clone_size: .; d_call: .; v_call: TRBV7-9; j_call: TRBJ2-7; cdr3_aa: CASSFPPEQYF
clone_size: many; d_call: .; v_call: TRBV5-4; j_call: TRBJ1-4; cdr3_aa: CASSLDSLNEKLFF
clone_size: .; d_call: .; v_call: TRBV20-1; j_call: TRBJ1-5; cdr3_aa: CSARDEWTGHSNQPQHF
clone_size: .; d_call: .; v_call: TRBV11-2; j_call: TRBJ1-6; cdr3_aa: CASSRTWTANSPLHF
clone_size: many; d_call: .; v_call: TRBV5-1; j_call: TRBJ1-1; cdr3_aa: CASREVQSTEAFF
clone_size: .; d_call: TRBD1; v_call: TRBV29-1; j_call: TRBJ1-2; cdr3_aa: CSVELRTGADGYTF
clone_size: .; d_call: TRBD2; v_call: TRBV27; j_call: TRBJ2-1; cdr3_aa: CASSSLAGDSYNEQFF
clone_size: few; d_call: TRBD1; v_call: TRBV10-3; j_call: TRBJ1-2; cdr3_aa: CAISGTGATYGYTF
clone_size: .; d_call: .; v_call: TRBV10-3; j_call: TRBJ1-5; cdr3_aa: CAISESGIPNQPQHF
clone_size: once; d_call: TRBD2; v_call: TRBV7-7; j_call: TRBJ2-5; cdr3_aa: CASSLAGTYRETQYF
clone_size: .; d_call: TRBD1; v_call: TRBV29-1; j_call: TRBJ1-2; cdr3_aa: CSVTGQGHGYTF
clone_size: few; d_call: TRBD1; v_call: TRBV7-9; j_call: TRBJ1-2; cdr3_aa: CASRSSGQGSSGYTF
clone_size: .; d_call: .; v_call: TRBV12-3/TRBV12-4; j_call: TRBJ2-7; cdr3_aa: CASSTTGISYEQYF
clone_size: .; d_call: .; v_call: TRBV5-1; j_call: TRBJ1-1; cdr3_aa: CASSSGTLNTEAFF
clone_size: .; d_call: .; v_call: TRBV6-5; j_call: TRBJ1-6; cdr3_aa: CASSYFVGRNSPLHF
clone_size: .; d_call: .; v_call: TRBV10-3; j_call: TRBJ2-1; cdr3_aa: CAISAGGDSGDEQFF
clone_size: .; d_call: .; v_call: TRBV20-1; j_call: TRBJ2-3; cdr3_aa: CSARRDFSPTDTQYF
clone_size: .; d_call: .; v_call: TRBV9; j_call: TRBJ1-2; cdr3_aa: CASSAQGDGYTF
clone_size: few; d_call: .; v_call: TRBV9; j_call: TRBJ1-1; cdr3_aa: CASSVRGTEAFF
clone_size: .; d_call: TRBD1; v_call: TRBV19; j_call: TRBJ1-6; cdr3_aa: CASSELIGQGNSPLHF